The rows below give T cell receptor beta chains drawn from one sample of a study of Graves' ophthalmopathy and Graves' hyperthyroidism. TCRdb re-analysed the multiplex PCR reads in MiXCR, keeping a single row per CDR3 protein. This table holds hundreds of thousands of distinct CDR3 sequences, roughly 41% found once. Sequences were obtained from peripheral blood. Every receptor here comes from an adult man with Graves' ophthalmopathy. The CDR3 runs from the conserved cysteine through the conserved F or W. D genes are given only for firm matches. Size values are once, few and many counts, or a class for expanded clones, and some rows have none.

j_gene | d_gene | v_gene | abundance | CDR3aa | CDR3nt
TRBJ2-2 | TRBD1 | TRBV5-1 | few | CASRSGQGPTGELFF | TGCGCCAGCAGATCGGGACAGGGCCCCACCGGGGAGCTGTTTTTT
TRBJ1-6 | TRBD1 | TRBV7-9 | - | CASSAPVGKGASPLHF | TGTGCCAGCAGCGCCCCGGTAGGAAAGGGGGCCTCACCCCTCCACTTT
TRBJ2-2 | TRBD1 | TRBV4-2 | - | CASSQPRTGARTGELFF | TGTGCCAGCAGCCAACCCCGGACAGGGGCCCGCACCGGGGAGCTGTTTTTT
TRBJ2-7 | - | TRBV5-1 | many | CASTPYHKTAGNNEQYF | TGCGCCAGCACCCCCTACCATAAGACGGCGGGAAACAACGAGCAGTACTTC
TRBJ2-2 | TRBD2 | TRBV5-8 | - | CAWSGRRNTGELFF | TGTGCCTGGAGCGGGAGGCGAAACACCGGGGAGCTGTTTTTT
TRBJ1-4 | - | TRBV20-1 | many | CSARDGGGNEKLFF | TGCAGTGCTAGAGATGGGGGAGGAAATGAAAAACTGTTTTTT
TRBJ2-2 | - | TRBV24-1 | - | CATSEQDTGELFF | TGTGCCACCAGTGAGCAGGACACCGGGGAGCTGTTTTTT
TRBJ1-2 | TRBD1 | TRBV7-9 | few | CASSPRDSEDGYTF | TGTGCCAGCAGCCCCCGGGACAGCGAAGATGGCTACACCTTC
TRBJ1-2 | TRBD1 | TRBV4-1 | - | CASSQGQIDGYTF | TGTGCCAGCAGCCAGGGACAGATCGATGGCTACACCTTC
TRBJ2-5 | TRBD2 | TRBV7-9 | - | CASRAGGRKETQYF | TGTGCCAGCAGGGCCGGGGGGAGGAAAGAGACCCAGTACTTC
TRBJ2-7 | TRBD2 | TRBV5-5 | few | CASSFLLQRGSYEQYF | TGTGCCAGCAGCTTCCTACTCCAGCGGGGCTCCTACGAGCAGTACTTC
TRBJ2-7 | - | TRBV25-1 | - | CASSASSWSYEQYF | TGTGCCAGCAGTGCTAGTTCTTGGTCCTACGAGCAGTACTTC
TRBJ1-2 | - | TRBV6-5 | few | CASSALAVELYGYTF | TGTGCCAGCAGTGCCCTCGCGGTTGAGCTCTATGGCTACACCTTC
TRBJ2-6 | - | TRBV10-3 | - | CAISESAGSGANVLTF | TGTGCCATCAGTGAGTCCGCCGGCTCTGGGGCCAACGTCCTGACTTTC
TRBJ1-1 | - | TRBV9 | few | CASSPGPKSAFF | TGTGCCAGCAGCCCTGGACCGAAATCAGCTTTCTTT
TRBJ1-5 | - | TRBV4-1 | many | CASSLGIDQPQHF | TGCGCCAGCAGCCTCGGCATCGATCAGCCCCAGCATTTT
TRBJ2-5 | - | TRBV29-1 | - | CSVSGSETQYF | TGCAGCGTTAGCGGATCGGAGACCCAGTACTTC
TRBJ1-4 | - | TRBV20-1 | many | CSARLGTDEKLFF | TGCAGTGCTAGACTCGGGACGGATGAAAAACTGTTTTTT